A selection of T cell receptor beta chains follows, all from one sample in a study of patients with pleural tuberculosis. TCRdb used MiXCR to reprocess the reads, holding one entry per CDR3 protein. In the table there are 45,000 to 60,000 distinct CDR3 sequences, 6% to 8% of which are singletons. These receptors all come from a human donor with pleural tuberculosis. The CDR3 runs from the conserved cysteine through the conserved F or W.

j_call	v_call	cdr3_aa
TRBJ2-1	TRBV19	CASRSVAGGNEQFF
TRBJ2-3	TRBV10-2	CASSELARDTQYF
TRBJ1-2	TRBV7-8	CASSTGTGGGYTF
TRBJ2-3	TRBV19	CASSKRQGDDTQYF
TRBJ1-5	TRBV20-1	CSAGGWGQPQHF
TRBJ2-3	TRBV24-1	CAPGASGTSTDTQYF
TRBJ1-5	TRBV20-1	CSAREAPNQPQHF
TRBJ2-2	TRBV3-1	CASSQARGELFF
TRBJ2-7	TRBV28	CASSSSYEQYF
TRBJ2-3	TRBV19	CASSIYSDTQYF
TRBJ2-7	TRBV30	CAWRGWDSPYEQYF
TRBJ2-7	TRBV20-1	CSANPGIAGGREQYF
TRBJ2-1	TRBV20-1	CSARDLELAGIMRNEQFF
TRBJ2-5	TRBV6-1	CASMDGTLQETQYF
TRBJ2-3	TRBV20-1	CSARGDQRKGDTQYF
TRBJ2-1	TRBV12-3/TRBV12-4	CASSFIYAEQFF
TRBJ2-7	TRBV28	CASSEPIPYEQYF
TRBJ2-1	TRBV29-1	CSVTDVSSYNEQFF
TRBJ2-3	TRBV9	CASSVRLAGDQYF
TRBJ1-2	TRBV4-1	CASSNGQGDGYTF
TRBJ2-7	TRBV20-1	CSARPPDIGPYEQYF
TRBJ1-5	TRBV20-1	CSAIQGAFGNQPQHF
TRBJ2-7	TRBV7-6	CASSPYKGSYEQYF
TRBJ2-1	TRBV10-3	CAISLGSPYNEQFF
TRBJ1-3	TRBV30	CAWSVTGRISGNTIYF
TRBJ2-1	TRBV11-2	CASSDRLVPYNEQFF
TRBJ2-5	TRBV7-9	CASSWTGSQYF